Following are 19 T cell receptor beta chains from one sample sequenced in a study of blood T cell repertoires in COVID-19. Profiled with immunoSEQ multiplex PCR; TCRdb holds only in-frame clones, not every one. The repertoire consists of fewer than 300,000 clones, with under 90% occurring once and the leading ten covering 9.5% to 13%. The specimen was peripheral blood. Receptor source: a man aged 50-59 years with COVID-19, enrolled during active disease.

The V and J genes are TRBV30 and TRBJ1-6; 7 bases match TRBD1. The CDR3 is made up of 15 amino acids. Germline CDR1 reads GTSNPN; CDR2 reads SVGIG (reference sequence). The V gene end was trimmed by 4 bases and the J gene end by 8 bases; junction bases not matched to a gene: 11. CDR3 loop: CAWKDRGRFDSPLHF. DNA of the CDR3: TGTGCCTGGAAAGATAGGGGGCGGTTTGATTCACCCCTCCACTTT. Combining the CDR3 with reference TRBV30 and TRBJ1-6 gives the whole variable domain SQTIHQWPATLVQPVGSPLSLECTVEGTSNPNLYWYRQAAGRGLQLLFYSVGIGQISSEVPQNLSASRPQDRQFILSSKKLLLSDSGFYLCAWKDRGRFDSPLHFGNGTRLTVT.

This clone was counted a few times. The chain carries TRBV19 and TRBJ1-5, with D maybe TRBD1 (5 bases). CDR3 size: 17 residues. Germline V gives CDR1 LNHDA, CDR2 SQIVND (reference sequence). V was trimmed by 2 bases and J by 3 bases, leaving 17 bases between them. DNA for the CDR3: TGTGCCAGTAGTATAATCGGCACAGCAGGGTACAATCAGCCCCAGCATTTT. Translating gives CASSIIGTAGYNQPQHF.

The rearrangement links TRBV4-3 to TRBJ1-2; D ambiguous. V was shortened by 1 base and J by 4 bases, with 10 bases between the two germline ends. The CDR3 runs to 14 residues. The germline CDR1 and CDR2 sequences are LGHNA and YSLEER. CDR3 nucleotides: TGCGCCAGCAGCCAAGGAGAATTCGGCTATGGCTACACCTTC. Translation gives CASSQGEFGYGYTF.

About this clone: The sample contains more than one DNA sequence encoding this CDR3. The chain has TRBV5-4 and TRBJ2-5; 12 positions agree with TRBD2. The CDR3 spans 15 residues. The V gene end was trimmed by 1 base and the J gene end by 3 bases; junction bases not matched to a gene: 1. Germline lookup yields CDR1 SGHNT and CDR2 YYREEE (reference sequence). Here the CDR3 reads CASSLRLAGEETQYF. The CDR3 coding sequence is TGTGCCAGCAGCTTGCGACTAGCGGGAGAAGAGACCCAGTACTTC.

This clone was seen more than once but under ten times. This CDR3 is also generated by other DNA sequences in the sample. The chain carries TRBV19 and TRBJ1-2; 7 positions match TRBD1. The germline gives CDR1 LNHDA, CDR2 SQIVND (reference sequence). The trim removed 7 bases at V and 3 bases at J, leaving 8 bases unmatched. CDR3 length: 14 residues. The CDR3 nucleotides are TGTGCCAGTAATCCTACAGGGGCGGACTATGGCTACACCTTC. Protein: CASNPTGADYGYTF. The whole variable domain, remainder taken from reference TRBV19 and TRBJ1-2, is DGGITQSPKYLFRKEGQNVTLSCEQNLNHDAMYWYRQDPGQGLRLIYYSQIVNDFQKGDIAEGYSVSREKKESFPLTVTSAQKNPTAFYLCASNPTGADYGYTFGSGTRLTVV.

V gene TRBV11-3 combines with J gene TRBJ2-1, with D possibly being TRBD1 (6 bases). This CDR3 comprises 16 residues. Germline-derived CDR1 and CDR2 are SGHNT and YENEEA. The V gene lost 1 base and the J gene lost 7 bases, with 17 bases spanning the gap. CDR3 in DNA: TGTGCCAGCAGCTTAGGAACAGGGAGAGGTGATAATGAGCAGTTCTTC. This codes for CASSLGTGRGDNEQFF. Supplemented by reference TRBV11-3 and TRBJ2-1, the full variable domain reads EAGVVQSPRYKIIEKKQPVAFWCNPISGHNTLYWYLQNLGQGPELLIRYENEEAVDDSQLPKDRFSAERLKGVDSTLKIQPAELGDSAVYLCASSLGTGRGDNEQFFGPGTRLTVL.

The J gene is TRBJ1-6, the V gene TRBV7-2; perhaps TRBD1 as D (5 bases). Per germline, CDR1 SGHTA and CDR2 FQGNSA. The V and J ends lost 5 bases and 10 bases respectively, with 18 bases between them. CDR3 size: 15 residues. CDR3 in amino acids: CASSPQGWNESPLHF. CDR3 DNA sequence: TGTGCCAGCAGCCCCCAGGGTTGGAATGAGTCACCCCTCCACTTT.

V gene TRBV6-5 combines with J gene TRBJ1-5; 7 bases fit TRBD1. This CDR3 has 16 amino acids. J was trimmed by 7 bases and V by 0 bases; bases with no gene match: 9. CDR1 MNHEY and CDR2 SVGAGI come from the germline V gene. The CDR3: CASSYSDPRTGQPQHF. Written as DNA, the CDR3 is TGTGCCAGCAGTTACTCCGACCCTCGGACAGGCCAGCCCCAGCATTTT.

CDR3 DNA: TGTGCCAGCAGCTTAGGGGGGACACCCTATGGCTACACCTTC. Its translation: CASSLGGTPYGYTF. J is TRBJ1-2 and V is TRBV7-8; D possibly corresponds to TRBD1 (6 bases). The CDR3 contains 14 residues. Trimming cost V 1 base and J 4 bases, with 10 bases left between them. CDR1 SGHVS and CDR2 FQNEAQ come from the germline V gene.

Here the CDR3 reads CASTVPTDSYEQYF. The CDR3 coding sequence is TGTGCCAGCACCGTCCCTACAGACTCCTACGAGCAGTACTTC. The chain combines TRBV12-1 with TRBJ2-7; TRBD1, the table's D call, was not compared with the DNA. TRBV12-1 is an annotated pseudogene. This CDR3 contains 14 residues.

A single count supports this clone. The V call is TRBV2, the J call TRBJ2-7; D is undetermined. The CDR3 spans 13 residues. Germline values: CDR1 SNHLY, CDR2 FYNNEI. The V end was cut by 5 bases, the J end by 3 bases, with 11 bases between. The CDR3 reads CASSPRSSYEQYF. DNA of the CDR3: TGTGCCAGCAGTCCCCGGAGCAGCTACGAGCAGTACTTC.

A single count supports this clone. CDR3 sequence reads: CASSLGPGRPYGYTF. CDR3 sequence (DNA): TGCGCCAGCAGCTTGGGCCCAGGTCGCCCCTATGGCTACACCTTC. The chain has TRBV5-1 and TRBJ1-2; no definite D call. Trimming took 0 bases from V and 4 from J, leaving 13 bases between them. The length of the CDR3 is 15 residues. Germline values: CDR1 SGHRS, CDR2 YFSETQ.

This chain joins TRBV11-2 and TRBJ2-5; TRBD1 is a possible D gene (6 bases). This CDR3 has 17 residues. The germline V gene has CDR1 SGHAT and CDR2 FQNNGV. The V end was cut by 5 bases, the J end by 1 base, with 20 bases between. The chain's CDR3 is CASSPGLKQGFQETQYF. CDR3 nucleotide sequence: TGTGCCAGCAGCCCCGGACTTAAACAGGGTTTCCAAGAGACCCAGTACTTC.

The genes are TRBV30 and TRBJ2-7; D ambiguous. The germline V and J ends were trimmed by 1 base and 3 bases, with 4 bases remaining between them. The CDR3 is made up of 11 amino acids. The germline V gene encodes CDR1 GTSNPN and CDR2 SVGIG (reference sequence). The CDR3 nucleotides read TGTGCCTGGAGTGCAGACTACGAGCAGTACTTC. Translated, it gives CAWSADYEQYF.

V is TRBV11-2 and J is TRBJ1-1; D is unresolved. CDR1 SGHAT and CDR2 FQNNGV come from the germline V gene. Between the trimmed V and J ends, which lost 1 base and 7 bases, there was a span of 19 bases. This CDR3 contains 16 residues. The CDR3 here is CASSLGFRGRLGEAFF. The CDR3 region has the DNA TGTGCCAGCAGCTTAGGATTTCGAGGCAGACTAGGTGAAGCTTTCTTT.

A note on this clone: With a much larger clone just one base away, this may be a read error. The rearrangement links TRBV25-1 to TRBJ1-2; D possibly corresponds to TRBD1 (5 bases). The CDR3 spans 13 residues. V was clipped by 2 bases and J by 4 bases, with 8 bases between them. In germline, CDR1 is MGHDK, CDR2 SYGVNS. The CDR3 nucleotides read TGTGCCAGCAGTGAAAGCAGGGTCTATGGCTACACCTTC. Amino acids: CASSESRVYGYTF.

This chain uses TRBV29-1 with TRBJ2-5, with 12 bases fitting TRBD2. V gave up 4 bases and J gave up 1 base; unmatched junction bases: 10. This CDR3 comprises 17 residues. From germline, CDR1 is SQVTM and CDR2 ANQGSEA. CDR3 sequence reads: CSVGRLASGGVQETQYF. CDR3 DNA: TGCAGCGTTGGACGGCTGGCTAGCGGGGGGGTCCAAGAGACCCAGTACTTC.

CDR3 region: CASSLASASPSSGASSYEQYF. The CDR3 DNA reads as TGTGCCAGCAGCTTAGCCAGCGCATCCCCCTCAAGCGGGGCGAGCTCCTACGAGCAGTACTTC. The chain has TRBV7-6 and TRBJ2-7, with 7 bases identical to TRBD2. This CDR3 has 21 residues. The V gene end was trimmed by 0 bases and the J gene end by 0 bases; junction bases not matched to a gene: 20. Germline V lookup: CDR1 SGHVS, CDR2 FNYEAQ.

The chain joins TRBV7-2 to TRBJ1-3; tentatively, D is TRBD1 (5 bases). The CDR3 covers 15 residues. The V gene lost 5 bases and the J gene lost 3 bases, with 14 bases spanning the gap. Germline lookup yields CDR1 SGHTA and CDR2 FQGNSA. The DNA for the CDR3 is TGTGCCAGCAGCCCCCAGGGTGGCGGTGGAAACACCATATATTTT. This encodes CASSPQGGGGNTIYF.